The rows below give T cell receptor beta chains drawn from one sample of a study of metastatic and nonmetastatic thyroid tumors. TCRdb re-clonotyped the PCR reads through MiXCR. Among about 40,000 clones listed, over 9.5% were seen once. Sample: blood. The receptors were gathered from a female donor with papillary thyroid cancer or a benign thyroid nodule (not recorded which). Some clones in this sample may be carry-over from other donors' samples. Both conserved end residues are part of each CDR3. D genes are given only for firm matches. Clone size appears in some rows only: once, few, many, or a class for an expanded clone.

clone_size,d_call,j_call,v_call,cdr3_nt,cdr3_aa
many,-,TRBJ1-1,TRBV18,TGTGCCAGCTCACAGAAATCCTCGACAGCGAACACTGAAGCTTTCTTT,CASSQKSSTANTEAFF
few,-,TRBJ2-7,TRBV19,TGTGCAAGTAGTAGTCTCGCGGCCAGATCCTACGAGCAGTACTTC,CASSSLAARSYEQYF
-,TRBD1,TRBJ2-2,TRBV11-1,TGTGCCAGCAGCTCTGGACAGGTGCTGGTCCCCGTGGAGCTGTTTTTT,CASSSGQVLVPVELFF
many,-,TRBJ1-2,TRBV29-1,TGCAGCGTTGGAGCTGGGCACTATGGCTACACCTTC,CSVGAGHYGYTF
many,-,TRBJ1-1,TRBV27,TGTGCCAGCAGCCCAACCCCGGGCGGGAACACTGAAGCTTTCTTT,CASSPTPGGNTEAFF
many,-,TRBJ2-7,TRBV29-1,TGCAGCGTTAAGGGGGATGTTGTGGGTTCCTACGAGCAGTACTTC,CSVKGDVVGSYEQYF
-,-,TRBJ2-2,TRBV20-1,TGCAGTGCTCGTTCCTGGAGGGTGACCGGGGAGCTGTTTTTT,CSARSWRVTGELFF
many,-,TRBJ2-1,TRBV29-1,TGCAGCGTTGTTGGCCACCCAAGTAACTACGGTGAGCAGTTCTTC,CSVVGHPSNYGEQFF
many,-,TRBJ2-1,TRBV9,TGTGCCAGCACCAGGAGCGGAGCCTCCTACAATGAGCAGTTCTTC,CASTRSGASYNEQFF
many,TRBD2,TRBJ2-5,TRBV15,TGTGCCACCAGCAGCGACCTTGGACTAGCGGGAGGCAATCAAGAGACCCAGTACTTC,CATSSDLGLAGGNQETQYF
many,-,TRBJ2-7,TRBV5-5,TGTGCCAGCAGCTTGGGAGCGGATCCGTACGAGCAGTACTTC,CASSLGADPYEQYF
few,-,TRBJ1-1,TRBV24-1,TGTGCCACCATTTATTTTATAGGGACTGAAGCTTTCTTT,CATIYFIGTEAFF
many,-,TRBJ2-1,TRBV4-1,TGCGCCAGCAGCCAACAAACTAGTAGCTCCTACAATGAGCAGTTCTTC,CASSQQTSSSYNEQFF
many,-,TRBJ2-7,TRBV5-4,TGTGCCAGCAGCTTGGATCAGGGAAACTACGAGCAGTACTTC,CASSLDQGNYEQYF
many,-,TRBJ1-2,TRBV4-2,TGTGCCAGCAGCCAAGTACAGTCACAGGGCTACACCTTC,CASSQVQSQGYTF
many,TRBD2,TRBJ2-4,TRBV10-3,TGTGCCACCAGCGGGAGTGAAAACATTCAGTACTTC,CATSGSENIQYF